This TCR beta chain emerged from a study of chemoradiotherapy in HPV16-positive cancers. About the research overall: Candidate HPV-specific clones and shared TCR motifs came from a couple of HPV16-positive patients.

The germline V and J ends were trimmed by 4 bases and 0 bases, with 10 bases remaining between them. Germline values: CDR1 MNHNY, CDR2 SVGAGI (reference sequence). The CDR3 length is 15 residues. Assay: immunoSEQ multiplex PCR; the TCRdb copy retains only in-frame clones and omits some. This sample has fewer than 11,000 clones, with about four fifths found just once. Whole-study findings and limits: Candidate HPV-specific clones and E7-related TCR motifs grew in tumor during treatment.

Repertoires were sampled repeatedly during chemoradiotherapy. Concerning this clone: Its antigen is undetermined.

This clonotype was sampled from a human donor with HPV-associated anogenital cancer. The rearrangement joins TRBV6-6 to TRBJ1-5; no clear D. This sample comprised tumor tissue, obtained from a patient who underwent chemoradiotherapy. The CDR3 is CASSSDAYSNQPQHF. The DNA of the CDR3 is TGTGCCAGCAGTTCAGACGCTTATAGCAATCAGCCCCAGCATTTT.